One and the same sample provided the 25 T cell receptor beta chains below, sequenced in a study of blood T cell repertoires in COVID-19. Clones were sequenced by immunoSEQ multiplex PCR, and TCRdb holds only the in-frame ones, with some missing. Of approximately 250,000 clones in the sample, more than 80% are singletons; the top ten hold roughly 4.3%. What was sequenced was PBMCs or T cells enriched from blood (not recorded which). The receptor source for this set is a woman between 25 and 40 years old with acute COVID-19.

This chain links TRBV5-1 with TRBJ2-1; 7 bases fit TRBD2. The V gene end was trimmed by 0 bases and the J gene end by 4 bases; junction bases not matched to a gene: 4. The CDR3 extends over 15 amino acids. In germline, CDR1 is SGHRS, CDR2 YFSETQ. In DNA, the CDR3 is TGCGCCAGCAGCTTGGATTCTAGCGGTTACAATGAGCAGTTCTTC. Protein: CASSLDSSGYNEQFF.

V gene TRBV7-3 combines with J gene TRBJ2-3; TRBD2 matches 12 bases. The V gene end was trimmed by 5 bases and the J gene end by 6 bases; junction bases not matched to a gene: 3. The CDR3 is 14 residues long. Germline V gives CDR1 SGHTA, CDR2 FQGTGA. In DNA, the CDR3 is TGTGCCAGCAGCCGACTAGCGGGGGTGGATACGCAGTATTTT. Protein product: CASSRLAGVDTQYF.

The chain couples TRBV4-1 to TRBJ2-5, with 12 nucleotides matching TRBD2. The germline V gene has CDR1 MGHRA and CDR2 YSYEKL. This CDR3 has 14 amino acids. The junction had 1 base not matched to a gene; V was cut back by 4 bases and J by 4 bases. CDR3 amino acids: CASSRLAGVETQYF. The DNA for the CDR3 is TGCGCCAGCAGCCGACTAGCGGGAGTAGAGACCCAGTACTTC.

For this clone: An end of the junction does not agree with germline; a read error may underlie this. The chain recombines TRBV5-1 with TRBJ2-7; 9 nucleotides match TRBD2. Germline CDR1 reads SGHRS; CDR2 reads YFSETQ. The CDR3 totals 13 residues. The CDR3 protein is CASSPRVAGELNF. As DNA, the CDR3 is TGCGCCAGCAGCCCCAGGGTAGCGGGAGAGCTAAACTTC.

V gene TRBV5-1 combines with J gene TRBJ2-1; 12 bases fit TRBD2. The V gene end was trimmed by 0 bases and the J gene end by 8 bases; junction bases not matched to a gene: 3. The length of the CDR3 is 15 residues. CDR1 is SGHRS, CDR2 YFSETQ, per germline. The DNA for the CDR3 is TGCGCCAGCAGCTTGGGACTAGCGGGAGTTCATGAGCAGTTCTTC. It codes for CASSLGLAGVHEQFF. The full variable domain, completed using reference TRBV5-1 and TRBJ2-1, is KAGVTQTPRYLIKTRGQQVTLSCSPISGHRSVSWYQQTPGQGLQFLFEYFSETQRNKGNFPGRFSGRQFSNSRSEMNVSTLELGDSALYLCASSLGLAGVHEQFFGPGTRLTVL.

The chain has TRBV7-9 and TRBJ1-2, with 9 bases lining up with TRBD1. The CDR3 runs 14 residues. Germline values: CDR1 SEHNR, CDR2 FQNEAQ (reference sequence). J was trimmed by 7 bases and V by 5 bases; bases with no gene match: 8. This CDR3 is CASSPSSTGGGYTF. CDR3 sequence (DNA): TGTGCCAGCAGCCCTAGCTCGACAGGGGGTGGCTACACCTTC.

The chain carries TRBV18 and TRBJ2-7, with 7 positions matching TRBD1. There are 15 residues in the CDR3. Germline lookup yields CDR1 KGHSH and CDR2 LQKENI. V trimming: 6 bases; J trimming: 7 bases; junction bases outside the gene matches: 15. CDR3 sequence: CASSPSQGTLIEQYF. CDR3 coding DNA: TGTGCCAGCTCCCCGTCACAGGGGACCCTAATTGAGCAGTACTTC.

CDR3 amino acids: CASSEHPQAGRTGELFF. The CDR3 DNA reads as TGTGCCAGCAGTGAACATCCCCAAGCGGGGAGGACCGGGGAGCTGTTTTTT. The chain links TRBV6-1 to TRBJ2-2, with 7 bases matching TRBD2. Unmatched junction bases numbered 11, after V lost 2 bases and J lost 5 bases. This CDR3 has 17 residues. Germline V gives CDR1 MNHNS, CDR2 SASEGT.

The chain couples TRBV28 to TRBJ1-4; 8 bases match TRBD1. The germline gives CDR1 MDHEN, CDR2 SYDVKM. The trim removed 4 bases at V and 7 bases at J, leaving 8 bases unmatched. This CDR3 spans 15 amino acids. The CDR3 bases are TGTGCCAGCAGTTCCACAGGGGGTTCTGGTGAAAAACTGTTTTTT. As protein: CASSSTGGSGEKLFF.

The chain couples TRBV27 to TRBJ2-2; weak D call: TRBD2 (6 bases). With 5 bases removed from V and 4 bases from J, the gap between germline ends came to 11 bases. CDR1 MNHEY and CDR2 SMNVEV come from the germline V gene (reference sequence). The CDR3 totals 14 residues. CDR3 protein: CASSIQGGTGELFF. The DNA for the CDR3 is TGTGCCAGCAGTATCCAGGGAGGCACCGGGGAGCTGTTTTTT.

The V call is TRBV25-1, the J call TRBJ1-1; the D gene is possibly TRBD1 (6 bases). Germline V gives CDR1 MGHDK, CDR2 SYGVNS. Trimming pared 1 base from V and 7 bases from J, leaving 19 bases between. The CDR3 sequence is 16 residues long. CDR3 DNA sequence: TGTGCCAGCAGTGAATCAAGGAACAGGGTTAAAAATGAAGCTTTCTTT. It is translated as CASSESRNRVKNEAFF.

Here the CDR3 reads CASSRTGVVNTEAFF. As DNA, the CDR3 is TGTGCCAGCAGTCGGACAGGGGTTGTGAACACTGAAGCTTTCTTT. The chain joins TRBV28 to TRBJ1-1; TRBD1 aligns across 9 bases. The CDR3 extends over 15 amino acids. Germline CDR1 is MDHEN and CDR2 is SYDVKM. Trimming took 5 bases from V and 0 from J; bases not matched to a gene: 4.

J is TRBJ1-1 and V is TRBV28; 12 nucleotides align to TRBD1. Losses at the gene ends were 7 bases for V and 0 bases for J; bases not matched to a gene: 6. CDR3 length equals 16 residues. Germline V gene sequence: CDR1 MDHEN, CDR2 SYDVKM. The CDR3 spells CASKRGQGALNTEAFF. DNA of the CDR3: TGTGCCAGCAAGAGGGGACAGGGGGCTTTGAACACTGAAGCTTTCTTT.

The CDR3 DNA reads as TGTGCCAGCAGCGCCGGGAGTGAATACGAGCAGTACTTC. Protein product: CASSAGSEYEQYF. The chain couples TRBV9 to TRBJ2-7; D is possibly TRBD2 (6 bases). Germline V lookup: CDR1 SGDLS, CDR2 YYNGEE. V gave up 3 bases and J gave up 4 bases, with 11 bases separating them. This CDR3 spans 13 amino acids.

The CDR3 DNA is TGTGCCAGCAGCTTGGGTCAGGCAGGGCGAGGATACAATGAGCAGTTCTTC. Protein product: CASSLGQAGRGYNEQFF. This sequence joins TRBV5-4 and TRBJ2-1; D might be TRBD1 (5 bases). The CDR3 loop spans 17 amino acids. V shed 0 bases and J shed 4 bases, with 17 bases lying between them. Germline lookup yields CDR1 SGHNT and CDR2 YYREEE (reference sequence).

The chain combines TRBV30 with TRBJ2-2; maybe TRBD1 (7 bases). The V end was cut by 6 bases, the J end by 3 bases, with 11 bases between. The CDR3 spans 13 residues. Germline V gene lookup returns CDR1 GTSNPN and CDR2 SVGIG (reference sequence). CDR3 in DNA: TGTGCCTGCCCAGGGGGGCACACCGGGGAGCTGTTTTTT. Residues: CACPGGHTGELFF.

This chain connects TRBV19 to TRBJ1-5, with D hard to call. Germline V gene lookup returns CDR1 LNHDA and CDR2 SQIVND (reference sequence). Trimming cost V 7 bases and J 1 base, with 17 bases left between them. The CDR3 is 16 amino acids. CDR3 sequence (DNA): TGTGCCAGTAAGGATCGAGTTCGGGGAAGCAATCAGCCCCAGCATTTT. Its translation is CASKDRVRGSNQPQHF.

Only one count was recorded for this clone. Written as DNA, the CDR3 is TGTGCCAGCAGCCCGGGACAGATAAATTCACCCCTCCACTTT. Residues: CASSPGQINSPLHF. The V and J genes are TRBV25-1 and TRBJ1-6, with 7 bases aligning to TRBD1. The CDR3 has 14 residues. Germline V lookup: CDR1 MGHDK, CDR2 SYGVNS. Unmatched junction bases numbered 6, after V lost 6 bases and J lost 7 bases.

This chain joins TRBV3-1 (or the pseudogene TRBV3-2) and TRBJ2-7; TRBD2 agrees at 7 bases. This CDR3 is 15 amino acids long. Germline V gives CDR1 LGHDT, CDR2 YNNKEL (reference sequence). V gave up 3 bases and J gave up 3 bases; unmatched junction bases: 8. The CDR3 bases are TGTGCCAGCAGCCAGGGGGGGGGTGTAGTCTACGAGCAGTACTTC. Translation gives CASSQGGGVVYEQYF.

This clone has only a few counts. The J gene is TRBJ1-1, the V gene TRBV4-2, with 7 bases aligning to TRBD1. From germline, CDR1 is LGHNA and CDR2 YNFKEQ. Germline trimming cut 1 base from V and 8 bases from J; bases unmatched to any gene: 4. CDR3 length equals 13 residues. CDR3: CASSQGQGWEAFF. CDR3 DNA: TGTGCCAGCAGCCAAGGACAGGGCTGGGAAGCTTTCTTT.

The DNA of the CDR3 is TGTGCCAGCAGTTACAAACTAGCGGGAGCAGATACGCAGTATTTT. Protein: CASSYKLAGADTQYF. The V gene is TRBV6-5, the J gene TRBJ2-3; 11 nucleotides line up with TRBD2. The CDR3 runs to 15 residues. The germline CDR1 and CDR2 sequences are MNHEY and SVGAGI. V lost 2 bases, J lost 4 bases, and 2 bases stayed unmatched.

This clone was recorded only once. CDR3 region: CASSAPGQPSGANVLTF. The CDR3 DNA sequence: TGTGCCAGCAGCGCCCCGGGACAGCCCTCTGGGGCCAACGTCCTGACTTTC. The chain is built from TRBV9 and TRBJ2-6; TRBD1 matches at 7 bases. Unmatched junction bases numbered 6, after V lost 3 bases and J lost 0 bases. Germline CDR1 is SGDLS and CDR2 is YYNGEE. This CDR3 has 17 amino acids.

The rearrangement links TRBV9 to TRBJ2-7, with TRBD2 matching over 12 bases. Losses at the gene ends were 4 bases for V and 2 bases for J; bases not matched to a gene: 7. The CDR3 consists of 16 residues. CDR1 and CDR2 (germline): SGDLS, YYNGEE. This chain's CDR3 is CASSSSTSGSTYEQYF. CDR3 DNA sequence: TGTGCCAGCAGCTCTTCGACTAGCGGGAGTACCTACGAGCAGTACTTC.

The rearrangement links TRBV21-1 to TRBJ2-1; the table's D call TRBD2 went unverified against the DNA. TRBV21-1 is a recognized pseudogene. This CDR3 comprises 19 residues. CDR3 DNA sequence: TGTGCCAGCAGCAAAGATCGGACTAGCGGGAGAGGTAGGGAGAATGAGCAGTTCTTC. As protein: CASSKDRTSGRGRENEQFF.

The V gene is TRBV30, the J gene TRBJ1-6; D is possibly TRBD1 (6 bases). The germline V and J ends were trimmed by 4 bases and 1 base, with 8 bases remaining between them. CDR3 length: 14 residues. Germline loops: CDR1 GTSNPN, CDR2 SVGIG (reference sequence). The CDR3 region is CAWKDSSYNSPLHF. CDR3 coding DNA: TGTGCCTGGAAGGACAGTTCCTATAATTCACCCCTCCACTTT.